This TCR beta chain comes out of a study of cytotoxic CD8 clonotypes in ibrutinib-treated CLL. As for the study in general: By median 68 months, approximately 12 had progressed and approximately 15 stayed remitted; responses had been 2 complete and some 25 partial.

Germline V gene data show CDR1 as SNHLY and CDR2 as FYNNEI. The CDR3 extends over 18 amino acids. The V segment lost 6 bases and the J segment 2 bases; nucleotides outside the gene matches: 17. As regards this clone: Its antigen is not known.

The study, taken as a whole, reports: The study found baseline clonality above age-matched healthy donors, tracking circulating CD8+ T-cell counts. Clonality was higher at ibrutinib response and returned toward baseline at progression. On treatment, the uncommon public clonotypes contracted or remained stable.

Method: immunoSEQ multiplex PCR; TCRdb's copy keeps in-frame clones and lacks some. The data hold under 300,000 clones, with 76% observed a single time. This sequence was found in a human donor with chronic lymphocytic leukemia. The sample in question was PBMCs, obtained at disease progression, from a patient treated with ibrutinib. The chain has TRBV2 and TRBJ2-3; 7 bases are a match to TRBD2. CDR3 sequence: CASSHLGGVYFPTDTQYF. The CDR3 DNA follows: TGTGCCAGCAGCCACTTGGGAGGGGTGTACTTTCCCACAGATACGCAGTATTTT.